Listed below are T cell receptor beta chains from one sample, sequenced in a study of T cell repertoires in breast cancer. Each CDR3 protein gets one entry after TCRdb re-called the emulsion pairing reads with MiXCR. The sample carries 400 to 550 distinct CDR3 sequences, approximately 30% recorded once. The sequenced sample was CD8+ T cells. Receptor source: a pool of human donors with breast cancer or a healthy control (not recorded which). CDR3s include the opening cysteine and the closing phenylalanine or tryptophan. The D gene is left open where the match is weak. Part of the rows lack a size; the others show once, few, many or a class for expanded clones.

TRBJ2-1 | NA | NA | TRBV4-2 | TGTGCCAGCAGCCAAGATGGTGAGTCCTACAATGAGCAGTTCTTC | CASSQDGESYNEQFF
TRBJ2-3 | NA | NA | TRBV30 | TGTGCCTGGAGTCACAAATCAGATACGCAGTATTTT | CAWSHKSDTQYF
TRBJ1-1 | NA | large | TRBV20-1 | TGCAGTGCCAAAATGACAGATACTGAAGCTTTCTTT | CSAKMTDTEAFF
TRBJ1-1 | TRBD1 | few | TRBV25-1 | TGTGCCAGCACTCGGGACAGGGGAAGCACTGAAGCTTTCTTT | CASTRDRGSTEAFF
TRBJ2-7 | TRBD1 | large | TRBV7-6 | TGTGCCAGCAGCGCCGACAGGGGAAACGAGCAGTACTTC | CASSADRGNEQYF
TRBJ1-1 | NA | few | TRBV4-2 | TGTGCCAGCAGCCAAGAGTCTTTTAGTGGCCCGAACACTGAAGCTTTCTTT | CASSQESFSGPNTEAFF
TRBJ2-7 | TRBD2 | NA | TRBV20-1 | TGCAGTGCCGCACGAGCGGGAAATGACTACGAGCAGTACTTC | CSAARAGNDYEQYF
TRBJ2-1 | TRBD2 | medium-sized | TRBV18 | TGTGCCAGCTCACCACAGAGGGGACTAGCGGACAATGAGCAGTTCTTC | CASSPQRGLADNEQFF
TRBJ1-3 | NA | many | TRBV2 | TGTGCCAGCAGTGATTGGGGGCCAGCCTCTGGAAACACCATATATTTT | CASSDWGPASGNTIYF
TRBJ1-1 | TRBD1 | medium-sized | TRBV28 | TGTGCCAGCAGGTTGGGATACGCGGGACAGCAGAACACTGAAGCTTTCTTT | CASRLGYAGQQNTEAFF
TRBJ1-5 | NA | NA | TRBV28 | TGTGCCAGCAAGCAGGTCAATCAGCCCCAGCATTTT | CASKQVNQPQHF
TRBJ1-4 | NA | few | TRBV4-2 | TGTGCCAGCAGCCAAGATGGGGGAGACGATGAAAAACTGTTTTTT | CASSQDGGDDEKLFF
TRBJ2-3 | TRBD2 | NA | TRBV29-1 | TGCAGCGTTGGGACTAGCCCAGATACGCAGTATTTT | CSVGTSPDTQYF
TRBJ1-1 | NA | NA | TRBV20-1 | TGCAGTGCGACTCCCGGGACACAGAACACTGAAGCGTTCTTT | CSATPGTQNTEAFF
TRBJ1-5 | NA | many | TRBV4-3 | TGCGCCAGCAGCCAAGATTGGGTGAGCTTTCAGAATCAGCCCCAGCATTTT | CASSQDWVSFQNQPQHF
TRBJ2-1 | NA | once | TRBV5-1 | TGCGCCAGCAGCTTGGCCGGGACCCATCGGAGTGAGCAGTTCTTC | CASSLAGTHRSEQFF
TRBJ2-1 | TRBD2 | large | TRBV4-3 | TGCGCCAGCAGCCAAGACCCCCGTGGAGCGGGGATGCGGCACAATGAGCAGTTCTTC | CASSQDPRGAGMRHNEQFF
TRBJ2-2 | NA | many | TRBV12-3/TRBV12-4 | TGTGCCAGCAGTTTAGGCGGGACCACCGGGGAGCTGTTTTTT | CASSLGGTTGELFF
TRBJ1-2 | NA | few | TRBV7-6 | TGTGCCAGCAGCCGGACAGATGGCTACACCTTC | CASSRTDGYTF
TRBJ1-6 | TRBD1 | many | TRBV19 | TGTGCCAGGAGCGGACAGGGGGATAATTCACCCCTCCACTTT | CARSGQGDNSPLHF
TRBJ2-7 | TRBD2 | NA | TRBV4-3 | TGCGCCAGCAGCTCAACGACTAGCTCAGCCTACGAGCAGTACTTC | CASSSTTSSAYEQYF
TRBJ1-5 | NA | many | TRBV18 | TGTGCCAGCTCACCAGGAGGGGTCCAGCCCCAGCATTTT | CASSPGGVQPQHF
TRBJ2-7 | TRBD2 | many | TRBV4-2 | TGTGCCGCGGGACTAGCGGGTCGCGAGCAGTACTTC | CAAGLAGREQYF
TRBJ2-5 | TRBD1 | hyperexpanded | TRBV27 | TGTGCCAGCAGTTTGGGACAGGGGGGACAAGAGACCCAGTACTTC | CASSLGQGGQETQYF
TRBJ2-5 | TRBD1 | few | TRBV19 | TGTGCCAGTAGGGCCGGGACAGGGGAGGCGGAGACCCAGTACTTC | CASRAGTGEAETQYF
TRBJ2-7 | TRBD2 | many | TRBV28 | TGTGCCAGCACCCCGGGACTAGCCTACGAGCAGTACTTC | CASTPGLAYEQYF
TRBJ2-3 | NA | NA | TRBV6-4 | TGTGCCAGCAGTGACCGCGGCCGGGGGTCAGATACGCAGTATTTT | CASSDRGRGSDTQYF
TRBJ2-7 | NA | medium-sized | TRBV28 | TGTGCCAGCAGGAGCCCGCGTTTAAGCGCCAGCTACGAGCAGTACTTC | CASRSPRLSASYEQYF
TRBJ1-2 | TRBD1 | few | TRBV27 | TGTGCCAGCAGTTTCCTACCCGGGACAGGCTACAGGAGTGGCTACACCTTC | CASSFLPGTGYRSGYTF
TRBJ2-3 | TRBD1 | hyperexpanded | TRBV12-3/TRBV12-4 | TGTGCCAGCAGGGGGACAGGAGGGTACACAGATACGCAGTATTTT | CASRGTGGYTDTQYF
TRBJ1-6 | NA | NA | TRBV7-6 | TGTGCCAGCAGGCCGAACGGACAGAGTAATTCACCCCTCCACTTT | CASRPNGQSNSPLHF
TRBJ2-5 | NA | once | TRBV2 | TGCGCCAGCAGTGTCAAGACCCAGGGAGAGACCCAGTACTTC | CASSVKTQGETQYF
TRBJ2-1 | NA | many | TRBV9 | TGTGCCAGCAGCGTAGACGACTACAATGAGCAGTTCTTC | CASSVDDYNEQFF
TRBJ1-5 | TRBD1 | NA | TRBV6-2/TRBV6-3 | TGTGCCAGCAGAGCGACCGTAAAGGGGGCCGGACAGCCCCAGCATTTT | CASRATVKGAGQPQHF
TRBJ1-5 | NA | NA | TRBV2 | TGTGCCAGCAGTGTCCTCGAGGAGGACTATAGCAATCAGCCCCAGCATTTT | CASSVLEEDYSNQPQHF
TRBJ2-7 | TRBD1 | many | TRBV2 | TGTGCCATCACCGGGACAGACTCCTACGAGCAGTACTTC | CAITGTDSYEQYF